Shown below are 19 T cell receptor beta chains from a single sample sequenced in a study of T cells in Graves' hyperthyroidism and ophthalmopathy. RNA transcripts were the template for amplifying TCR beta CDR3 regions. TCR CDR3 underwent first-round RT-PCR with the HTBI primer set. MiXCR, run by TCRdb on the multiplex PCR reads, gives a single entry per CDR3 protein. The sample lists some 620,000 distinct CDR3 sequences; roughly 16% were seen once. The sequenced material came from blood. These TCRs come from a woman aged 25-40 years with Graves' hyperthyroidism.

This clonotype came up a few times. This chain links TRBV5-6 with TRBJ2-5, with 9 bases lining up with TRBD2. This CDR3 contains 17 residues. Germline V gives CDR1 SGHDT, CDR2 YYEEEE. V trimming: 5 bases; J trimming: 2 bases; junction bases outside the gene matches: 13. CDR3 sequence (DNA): TGTGCCAGCAGAAGTACTAGCGGGTATTCCCCACAAGAGACCCAGTACTTC. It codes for CASRSTSGYSPQETQYF.

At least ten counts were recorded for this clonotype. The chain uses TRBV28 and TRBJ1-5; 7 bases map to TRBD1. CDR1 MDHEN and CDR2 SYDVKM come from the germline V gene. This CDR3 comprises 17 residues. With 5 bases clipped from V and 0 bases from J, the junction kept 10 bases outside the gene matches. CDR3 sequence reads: CASSTPGTVYSNQPQHF. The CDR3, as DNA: TGTGCCAGCAGTACGCCTGGGACAGTTTATAGCAATCAGCCCCAGCATTTT. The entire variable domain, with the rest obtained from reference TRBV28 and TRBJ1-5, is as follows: DVKVTQSSRYLVKRTGEKVFLECVQDMDHENMFWYRQDPGLGLRLIYFSYDVKMKEKGDIPEGYSVSREKKERFSLILESASTNQTSMYLCASSTPGTVYSNQPQHFGDGTRLSIL.

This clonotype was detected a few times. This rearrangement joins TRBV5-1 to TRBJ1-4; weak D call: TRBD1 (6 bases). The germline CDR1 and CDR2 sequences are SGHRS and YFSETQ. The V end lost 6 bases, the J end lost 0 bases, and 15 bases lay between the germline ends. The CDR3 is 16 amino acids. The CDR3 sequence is CASTPDSRATNEKLFF. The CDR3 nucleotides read TGCGCCAGCACCCCGGACAGTCGCGCAACTAATGAAAAACTGTTTTTT.

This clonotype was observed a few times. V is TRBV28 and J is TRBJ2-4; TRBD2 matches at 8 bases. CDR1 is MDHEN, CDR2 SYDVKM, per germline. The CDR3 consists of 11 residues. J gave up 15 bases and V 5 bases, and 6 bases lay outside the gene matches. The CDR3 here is CASSTGLGRYF. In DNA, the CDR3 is TGTGCCAGCAGTACGGGACTAGGCCGGTACTTC.

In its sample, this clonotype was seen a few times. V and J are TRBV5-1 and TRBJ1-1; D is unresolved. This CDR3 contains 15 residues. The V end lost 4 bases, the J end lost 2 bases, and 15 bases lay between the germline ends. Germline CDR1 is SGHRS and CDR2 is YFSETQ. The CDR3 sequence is CASSLSLGHNTEAFF. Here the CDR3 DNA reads TGCGCCAGCAGCCTAAGTCTAGGCCACAACACTGAAGCTTTCTTT. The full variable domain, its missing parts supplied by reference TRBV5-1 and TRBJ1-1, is KAGVTQTPRYLIKTRGQQVTLSCSPISGHRSVSWYQQTPGQGLQFLFEYFSETQRNKGNFPGRFSGRQFSNSRSEMNVSTLELGDSALYLCASSLSLGHNTEAFFGQGTRLTVV.

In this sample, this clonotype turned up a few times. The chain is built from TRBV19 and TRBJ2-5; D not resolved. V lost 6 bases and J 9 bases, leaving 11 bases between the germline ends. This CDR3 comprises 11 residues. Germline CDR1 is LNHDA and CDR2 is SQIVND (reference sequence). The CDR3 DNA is TGTGCCAGTAGCCTGGAAGGATCCCAGTACTTC. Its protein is CASSLEGSQYF.

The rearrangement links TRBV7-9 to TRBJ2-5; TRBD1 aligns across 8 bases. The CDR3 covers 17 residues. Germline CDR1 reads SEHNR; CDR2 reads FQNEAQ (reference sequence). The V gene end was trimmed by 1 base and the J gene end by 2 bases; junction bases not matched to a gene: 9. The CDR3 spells CASSLVALRQGQETQYF. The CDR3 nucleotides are TGTGCCAGCAGCTTAGTAGCCCTTAGACAGGGGCAAGAGACCCAGTACTTC.

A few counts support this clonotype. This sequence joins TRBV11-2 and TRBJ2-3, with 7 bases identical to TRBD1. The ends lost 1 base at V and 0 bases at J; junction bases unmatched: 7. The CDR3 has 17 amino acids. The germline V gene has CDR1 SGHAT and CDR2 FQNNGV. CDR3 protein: CASSLGRGPSSTDTQYF. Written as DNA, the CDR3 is TGTGCCAGCAGCTTAGGTAGGGGGCCCTCTAGCACAGATACGCAGTATTTT. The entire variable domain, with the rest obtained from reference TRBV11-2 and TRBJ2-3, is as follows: EAGVAQSPRYKIIEKRQSVAFWCNPISGHATLYWYQQILGQGPKLLIQFQNNGVVDDSQLPKDRFSAERLKGVDSTLKIQPAKLEDSAVYLCASSLGRGPSSTDTQYFGPGTRLTVL.

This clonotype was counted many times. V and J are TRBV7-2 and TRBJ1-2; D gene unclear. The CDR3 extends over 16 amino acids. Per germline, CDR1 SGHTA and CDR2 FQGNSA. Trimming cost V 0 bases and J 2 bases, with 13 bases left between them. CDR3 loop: CASSLATAQRNYGYTF. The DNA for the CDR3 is TGTGCCAGCAGCTTAGCCACAGCACAAAGGAACTATGGCTACACCTTC.

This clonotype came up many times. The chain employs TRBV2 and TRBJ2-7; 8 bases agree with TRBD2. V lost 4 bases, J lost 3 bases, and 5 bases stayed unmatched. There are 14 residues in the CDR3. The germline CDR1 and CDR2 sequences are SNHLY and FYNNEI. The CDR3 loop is CASSGQRGYYEQYF. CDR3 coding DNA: TGTGCCAGCAGTGGACAGCGGGGGTACTACGAGCAGTACTTC.

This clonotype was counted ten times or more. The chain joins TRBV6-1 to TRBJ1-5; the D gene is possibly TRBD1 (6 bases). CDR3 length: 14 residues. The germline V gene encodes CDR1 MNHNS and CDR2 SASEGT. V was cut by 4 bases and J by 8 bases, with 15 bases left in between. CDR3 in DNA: TGTGCCAGCAGTGTTTGGGGGGCGGTGGAGCCCCAGCATTTT. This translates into CASSVWGAVEPQHF.

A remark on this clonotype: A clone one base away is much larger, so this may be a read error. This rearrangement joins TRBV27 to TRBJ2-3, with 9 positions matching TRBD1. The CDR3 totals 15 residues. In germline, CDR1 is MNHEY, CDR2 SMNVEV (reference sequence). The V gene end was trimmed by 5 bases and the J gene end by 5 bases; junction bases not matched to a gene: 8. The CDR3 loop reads CASSADRGSRDTQYF. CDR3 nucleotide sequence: TGTGCCAGCAGTGCCGACAGGGGGTCGCGAGATACGCAGTATTTT.

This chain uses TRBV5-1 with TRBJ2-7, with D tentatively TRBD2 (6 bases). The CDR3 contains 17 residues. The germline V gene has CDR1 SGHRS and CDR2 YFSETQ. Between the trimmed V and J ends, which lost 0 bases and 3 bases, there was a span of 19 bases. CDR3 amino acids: CASSLEGATGGVYEQYF. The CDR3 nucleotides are TGCGCCAGCAGCTTGGAAGGAGCGACCGGGGGAGTCTACGAGCAGTACTTC. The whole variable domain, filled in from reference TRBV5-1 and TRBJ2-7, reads KAGVTQTPRYLIKTRGQQVTLSCSPISGHRSVSWYQQTPGQGLQFLFEYFSETQRNKGNFPGRFSGRQFSNSRSEMNVSTLELGDSALYLCASSLEGATGGVYEQYFGPGTRLTVT.

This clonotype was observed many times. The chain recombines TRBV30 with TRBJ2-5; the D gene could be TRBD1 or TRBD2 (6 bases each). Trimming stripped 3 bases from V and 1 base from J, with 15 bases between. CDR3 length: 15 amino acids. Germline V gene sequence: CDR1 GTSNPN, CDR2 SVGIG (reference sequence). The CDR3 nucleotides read TGTGCCTGGAGGGAAACGGGGGCGATCCAAGAGACCCAGTACTTC. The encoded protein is CAWRETGAIQETQYF.

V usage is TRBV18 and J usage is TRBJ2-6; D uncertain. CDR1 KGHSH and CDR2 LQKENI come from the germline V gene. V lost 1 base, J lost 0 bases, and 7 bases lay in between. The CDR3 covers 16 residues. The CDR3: CASSPRGASGANVLTF. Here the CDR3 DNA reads TGTGCCAGCTCACCACGGGGTGCCTCTGGGGCCAACGTCCTGACTTTC.

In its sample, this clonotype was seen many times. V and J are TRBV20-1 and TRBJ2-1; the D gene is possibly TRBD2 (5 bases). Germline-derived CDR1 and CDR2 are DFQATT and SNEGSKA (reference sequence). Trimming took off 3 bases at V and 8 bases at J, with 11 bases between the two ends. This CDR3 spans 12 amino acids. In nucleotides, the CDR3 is TGCAGTGCTAGGGACTTGACTGATGAGCAGTTCTTC. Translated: CSARDLTDEQFF.

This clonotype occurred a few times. The CDR3 DNA is TGTGCCAGTAACTCAGGCGATAGCAATCAGCCCCAGCATTTT. This sequence encodes CASNSGDSNQPQHF. The rearrangement joins TRBV19 to TRBJ1-5; the D is unclear. Looked up from germline, CDR1 is LNHDA and CDR2 is SQIVND (reference sequence). The CDR3 has 14 residues. Trimming removed 7 bases from V and 0 bases from J, with 10 bases in between.

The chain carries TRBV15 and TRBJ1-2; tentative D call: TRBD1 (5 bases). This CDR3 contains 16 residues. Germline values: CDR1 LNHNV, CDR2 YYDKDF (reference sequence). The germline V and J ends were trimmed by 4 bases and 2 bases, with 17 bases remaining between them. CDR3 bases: TGTGCCACCAGCAACCCACCCTCCGGGGGGAACTATGGCTACACCTTC. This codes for CATSNPPSGGNYGYTF.

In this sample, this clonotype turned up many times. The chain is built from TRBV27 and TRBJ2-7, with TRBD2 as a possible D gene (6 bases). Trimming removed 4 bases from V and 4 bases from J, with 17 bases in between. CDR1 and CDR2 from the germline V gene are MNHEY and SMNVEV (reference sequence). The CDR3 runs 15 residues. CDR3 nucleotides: TGTGCCAGCAGTTCCCCGGACACCGGGGGTTACGAGCAGTACTTC. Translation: CASSSPDTGGYEQYF.